Below are 26 T cell receptor beta chains sequenced from a single sample in a study of blood T cell repertoires in COVID-19. This table comes from immunoSEQ multiplex PCR, and its TCRdb copy is limited to in-frame clones, with some not included. This sample has more than 70,000 clones, with approximately 90% found just once. Sequencing was performed on peripheral blood. These receptors were obtained from a woman between 45 and 60 years old in a cohort sampled during active COVID-19.

This clone was observed a few times. The J gene is TRBJ2-2, the V gene TRBV6-6, with D maybe TRBD2 (6 bases). Trimming shortened V by 7 bases and J by 6 bases, and 18 bases separated the two germline ends. CDR1 and CDR2 (germline): MNHNY, SVGAGI (reference sequence). The CDR3 extends over 15 amino acids. The CDR3 here is CASITPGREAGELFF. CDR3 in DNA: TGTGCCAGCATTACGCCGGGAAGGGAGGCCGGGGAGCTGTTTTTT.

V is TRBV3-1 (or the pseudogene TRBV3-2) and J is TRBJ2-7; no clear D gene. Germline values: CDR1 LGHDT, CDR2 YNNKEL (reference sequence). The germline V and J ends were trimmed by 1 base and 1 base, with 14 bases remaining between them. The CDR3 runs to 16 residues. The DNA of the CDR3 is TGTGCCAGCAGCCAAGTTCTCCCCCCCAGTTCCTACGAGCAGTACTTC. Its protein product is CASSQVLPPSSYEQYF.

V and J are TRBV6-1 and TRBJ2-5; 12 bases are a match to TRBD2. V lost 0 bases and J lost 1; bases outside the gene matches: 3. Germline V lookup: CDR1 MNHNS, CDR2 SASEGT. The CDR3 length is 17 residues. The CDR3 coding sequence is TGTGCCAGCAGTGAAGCCTTGACTAGCGGGGGCCAAGAGACCCAGTACTTC. This encodes CASSEALTSGGQETQYF.

CDR3 amino acids: CASSEGSDNTEAFF. The CDR3 DNA reads as TGTGCCAGCAGTGAAGGAAGCGACAACACTGAAGCTTTCTTT. The gene calls are TRBV6-1 and TRBJ1-1; no clear D. Between the trimmed V and J ends, which lost 1 base and 2 bases, there was a span of 8 bases. In germline, CDR1 is MNHNS, CDR2 SASEGT. The CDR3 has 14 residues.

The chain carries TRBV29-1 and TRBJ2-7; tentative D call: TRBD1 (5 bases). Looked up from germline, CDR1 is SQVTM and CDR2 is ANQGSEA. CDR3 length: 11 amino acids. V shed 7 bases and J shed 1 base, with 8 bases lying between them. CDR3: CSAGHSYEQYF. The CDR3 DNA reads as TGCAGCGCCGGACATTCCTACGAGCAGTACTTC.

J is TRBJ2-3 and V is TRBV15; D may be TRBD2 (6 bases). Trimming stripped 2 bases from V and 9 bases from J, with 15 bases between. Germline lookup yields CDR1 LNHNV and CDR2 YYDKDF (reference sequence). The length of the CDR3 is 14 residues. The CDR3 protein is CATSRSMTRATQYF. CDR3 sequence (DNA): TGTGCCACCAGCAGAAGTATGACTAGGGCGACGCAGTATTTT.

The gene calls are TRBV19 and TRBJ1-3; TRBD1 might be the D (5 bases). The CDR3 has 12 amino acids. Trimming stripped 9 bases from V and 0 bases from J, with 6 bases between. Germline lookup yields CDR1 LNHDA and CDR2 SQIVND (reference sequence). The CDR3 DNA follows: TGTGCCAGCCAGGGCTCTGGAAACACCATATATTTT. Translating gives CASQGSGNTIYF. Filled out from reference TRBV19 and TRBJ1-3, the complete variable domain reads DGGITQSPKYLFRKEGQNVTLSCEQNLNHDAMYWYRQDPGQGLRLIYYSQIVNDFQKGDIAEGYSVSREKKESFPLTVTSAQKNPTAFYLCASQGSGNTIYFGEGSWLTVV.

This clone has only a few counts. The J gene is TRBJ2-6, the V gene TRBV5-1; D unclear. The length of the CDR3 is 16 residues. CDR1 is SGHRS and CDR2 is YFSETQ in the germline V gene. Trimming pared 2 bases from V and 0 bases from J, leaving 9 bases between. CDR3 in DNA: TGCGCCAGCAGCTTACCACAGAGCTCTGGGGCCAACGTCCTGACTTTC. Amino acid sequence: CASSLPQSSGANVLTF.

CDR3 DNA sequence: TGCGCCAGCAGCCAAACGACTAGCGGGACGCTCTACGAGCAGTACTTC. Translated, it gives CASSQTTSGTLYEQYF. The genes are TRBV4-1 and TRBJ2-7; 11 nucleotides line up with TRBD2. The junction had 6 bases not matched to a gene; V was cut back by 2 bases and J by 3 bases. From germline, CDR1 is MGHRA and CDR2 YSYEKL. The CDR3 spans 16 residues.

The chain employs TRBV19 and TRBJ2-7; 8 nucleotides line up with TRBD2. Trimming at V came to 6 bases and at J to 6 bases, leaving 10 bases not matched to a gene. The length of the CDR3 is 14 residues. The germline V gene has CDR1 LNHDA and CDR2 SQIVND (reference sequence). CDR3 protein: CASSPGGPISEQYF. CDR3 bases: TGTGCCAGTAGCCCGGGAGGGCCAATCTCCGAGCAGTACTTC.

The rearrangement uses TRBV30 and TRBJ1-2, with D unresolved. Germline V CDR1 and CDR2: GTSNPN, SVGIG (reference sequence). This CDR3 has 13 amino acids. V gave up 1 base and J gave up 8 bases, with 14 bases separating them. CDR3 in amino acids: CAWSANYPRGYTF. Written as DNA, the CDR3 is TGTGCCTGGAGTGCTAATTATCCGCGCGGCTACACCTTC.

The chain joins TRBV14 to TRBJ1-2; possible D gene TRBD1, 6 bases. Looked up from germline, CDR1 is SGHDN and CDR2 is FVKESK. The V end lost 0 bases, the J end lost 2 bases, and 10 bases lay between the germline ends. The CDR3 extends over 15 amino acids. The CDR3 reads CASSQDRRGNYGYTF. The DNA of the CDR3 is TGTGCCAGCAGCCAAGATCGAAGGGGGAACTATGGCTACACCTTC.

The genes are TRBV19 and TRBJ2-3; D is uncertain. The V end lost 1 base, the J end lost 0 bases, and 11 bases lay between the germline ends. Per germline, CDR1 LNHDA and CDR2 SQIVND (reference sequence). The CDR3 length is 16 residues. The CDR3 DNA reads as TGTGCCAGTAGTATAGGGGCCTCACCTAGCACAGATACGCAGTATTTT. It is translated as CASSIGASPSTDTQYF. The full variable domain, in which reference TRBV19 and TRBJ2-3 provide the parts outside the CDR3, is DGGITQSPKYLFRKEGQNVTLSCEQNLNHDAMYWYRQDPGQGLRLIYYSQIVNDFQKGDIAEGYSVSREKKESFPLTVTSAQKNPTAFYLCASSIGASPSTDTQYFGPGTRLTVL.

This clone was seen a single time. J is TRBJ2-7 and V is TRBV6-5, with unresolved D. Germline-derived CDR1 and CDR2 are MNHEY and SVGAGI. V was pared by 2 bases and J by 2 bases, with 10 bases between. The length of the CDR3 is 14 residues. CDR3 residues: CASSYPWPPYEQYF. In nucleotides, the CDR3 is TGTGCCAGCAGTTACCCCTGGCCCCCCTACGAGCAGTACTTC.

The chain joins TRBV4-1 to TRBJ1-2; 7 bases map to TRBD1. Unmatched junction bases numbered 3, after V lost 5 bases and J lost 0 bases. The CDR3 is made up of 14 amino acids. Germline CDR1 is MGHRA and CDR2 is YSYEKL. The chain's CDR3 is CASSAGQPNYGYTF. The CDR3 nucleotides are TGCGCCAGCAGCGCGGGACAGCCTAACTATGGCTACACCTTC.

This clone was detected only once. V usage is TRBV29-1 and J usage is TRBJ2-1, with 7 bases aligning to TRBD2. Germline V CDR1 and CDR2: SQVTM, ANQGSEA. The CDR3 extends over 13 amino acids. The V and J ends lost 1 base and 10 bases, in that order; junction bases with no gene match: 7. Here the CDR3 DNA reads TGCAGCGTTGAAGGTGCGGGAGTCGGAGAGCAGTTCTTC. Residues: CSVEGAGVGEQFF.

V gene TRBV9 combines with J gene TRBJ2-1; 7 positions agree with TRBD2. CDR1 is SGDLS and CDR2 is YYNGEE in the germline V gene. V dropped 0 bases and J dropped 0; count of bases not matched to a gene: 18. CDR3 length equals 21 residues. The CDR3 DNA reads as TGTGCCAGCAGCGTAGGTCCGTCGGGGACCTCGCGGGGGAGCTCCTACAATGAGCAGTTCTTC. It translates to CASSVGPSGTSRGSSYNEQFF. Based on the CDR3 plus reference TRBV9 and TRBJ2-1, the full variable domain is DSGVTQTPKHLITATGQRVTLRCSPRSGDLSVYWYQQSLDQGLQFLIQYYNGEERAKGNILERFSAQQFPDLHSELNLSSLELGDSALYFCASSVGPSGTSRGSSYNEQFFGPGTRLTVL.

This chain connects TRBV6-7 to TRBJ2-5; D is possibly TRBD2 (6 bases). TRBV6-7 is known as an ORF, though its function is uncertain. V was pared by 2 bases and J by 4 bases, with 17 bases between. The CDR3 runs 16 residues. The CDR3 loop is CASSYPNRDFRETQYF. As DNA, the CDR3 is TGTGCCAGCAGTTACCCAAACCGGGACTTCAGAGAGACCCAGTACTTC.

This chain links TRBV11-3 with TRBJ2-1; 11 nucleotides align to TRBD2. The germline V gene has CDR1 SGHNT and CDR2 YENEEA. Trimming at V came to 5 bases and at J to 13 bases, leaving 4 bases not matched to a gene. The CDR3 consists of 12 residues. In DNA form, the CDR3 reads TGTGCCAGCAGCCCCGGGACTAGCGGCCAGTTCTTC. Residues: CASSPGTSGQFF.

The rearrangement uses TRBV7-9 and TRBJ2-1; weak D call: TRBD2 (6 bases). Per germline, CDR1 SEHNR and CDR2 FQNEAQ (reference sequence). Trimming took 5 bases from V and 4 from J, leaving 18 bases between them. The CDR3 is 16 amino acids. CDR3 loop: CASSQDSGHRYNEQFF. As DNA, the CDR3 is TGTGCCAGCAGCCAAGATAGCGGTCACCGATACAATGAGCAGTTCTTC.

V and J are TRBV3-1 (or the pseudogene TRBV3-2) and TRBJ1-6; D is undetermined. V was shortened by 3 bases and J by 1 base, with 22 bases between the two germline ends. Germline V gene sequence: CDR1 LGHDT, CDR2 YNNKEL (reference sequence). The CDR3 has 20 residues. This CDR3 reads CASSHQRGRGLGSYNSPLHF. For the CDR3, the DNA is TGTGCCAGCAGCCACCAAAGAGGGCGAGGACTCGGTTCCTATAATTCACCCCTCCACTTT.

The genes are TRBV18 and TRBJ2-7; tentative D call: TRBD2 (7 bases). CDR3 length: 16 amino acids. Between the trimmed V and J ends, which lost 3 bases and 6 bases, there was a span of 21 bases. Germline loops: CDR1 KGHSH, CDR2 LQKENI. The CDR3: CASSPGSGGGLGEQYF. The CDR3 DNA reads TGTGCCAGCTCACCGGGGTCGGGGGGCGGACTTGGCGAGCAGTACTTC.

V gene TRBV19 combines with J gene TRBJ2-7; tentative D call: TRBD1 (6 bases). The V gene's germline CDR1 is LNHDA and CDR2 SQIVND (reference sequence). Trimming pared 3 bases from V and 0 bases from J, leaving 15 bases between. This CDR3 is 16 amino acids long. The CDR3 region is CASSMARGHNSYEQYF. The CDR3 DNA reads TGTGCCAGTAGTATGGCCAGGGGCCACAACTCCTACGAGCAGTACTTC.

The chain is built from TRBV4-1 and TRBJ2-1, with 12 bases lining up with TRBD2. Germline-derived CDR1 and CDR2 are MGHRA and YSYEKL. Germline trimming cut 1 base from V and 4 bases from J; bases unmatched to any gene: 2. The CDR3 extends over 16 amino acids. Here the CDR3 DNA reads TGCGCCAGCAGCCAAGGGACTAGCGGGACGTACAATGAGCAGTTCTTC. This sequence encodes CASSQGTSGTYNEQFF.

This chain uses TRBV28 with TRBJ1-1; maybe TRBD1 (6 bases). V lost 2 bases, J lost 3 bases, and 10 bases lay in between. This CDR3 contains 14 residues. The germline gives CDR1 MDHEN, CDR2 SYDVKM. CDR3 sequence: CASSLTGSDTEAFF. CDR3 coding DNA: TGTGCCAGCAGTTTAACAGGGTCGGACACTGAAGCTTTCTTT. The whole variable domain, remainder taken from reference TRBV28 and TRBJ1-1, is DVKVTQSSRYLVKRTGEKVFLECVQDMDHENMFWYRQDPGLGLRLIYFSYDVKMKEKGDIPEGYSVSREKKERFSLILESASTNQTSMYLCASSLTGSDTEAFFGQGTRLTVV.

The chain uses TRBV6-5 and TRBJ1-4, with a weak D call TRBD1 (5 bases). Trimming took off 0 bases at V and 6 bases at J, with 11 bases between the two ends. This CDR3 comprises 15 residues. CDR1 and CDR2 from the germline V gene are MNHEY and SVGAGI. In DNA form, the CDR3 reads TGTGCCAGCAGTTACTCGGTTGGGGCGGATGAAAAACTGTTTTTT. This codes for CASSYSVGADEKLFF.